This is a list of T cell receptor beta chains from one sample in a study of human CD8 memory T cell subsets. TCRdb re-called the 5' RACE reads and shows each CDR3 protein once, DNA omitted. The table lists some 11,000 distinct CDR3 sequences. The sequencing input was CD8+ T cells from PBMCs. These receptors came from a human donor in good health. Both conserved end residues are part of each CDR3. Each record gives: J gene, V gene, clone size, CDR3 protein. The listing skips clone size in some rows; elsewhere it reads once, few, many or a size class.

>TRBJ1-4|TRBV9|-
CASSETRGVSEKLFF
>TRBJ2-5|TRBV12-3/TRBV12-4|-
CASRPGYRETQYF
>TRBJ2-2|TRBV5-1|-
CASSFRTIRTGELFF
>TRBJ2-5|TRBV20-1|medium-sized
CSADPGLEWETQYF
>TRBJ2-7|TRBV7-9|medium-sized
CASSTLFSEYEQYF
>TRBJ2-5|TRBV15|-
CATSRGAAAQETQYF
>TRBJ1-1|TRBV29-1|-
CSVEYGSNTEAFF
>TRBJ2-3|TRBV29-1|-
CSDRQGTDTQYF
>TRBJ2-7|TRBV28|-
CASSLMASSYEQYF
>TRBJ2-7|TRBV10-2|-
CASSDLRDRGYEQYF
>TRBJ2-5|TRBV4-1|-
CASSQDLTGGYQETQYF
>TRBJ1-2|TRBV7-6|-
CASSLTGTANYGYTF
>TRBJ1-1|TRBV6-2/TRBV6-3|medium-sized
CASSYAGPTEAFF
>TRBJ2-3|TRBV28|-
CASSPDRAGTDTQYF
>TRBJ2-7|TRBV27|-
CASSLASGTDTYEQYF
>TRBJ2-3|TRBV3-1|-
CASSQEREDLSTDTQYF
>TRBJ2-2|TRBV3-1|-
CASSQVYNGELFF
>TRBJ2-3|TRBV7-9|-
CASSPGLAGAVGTQYF
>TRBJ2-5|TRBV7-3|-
CASSSTGLRQETQYF
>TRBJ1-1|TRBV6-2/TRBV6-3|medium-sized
CASSYGGAGTEAFF
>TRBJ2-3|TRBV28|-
CASSLEKSGRLVLLTDTQYF
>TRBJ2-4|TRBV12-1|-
CASSPRKCLGAKNIQYF
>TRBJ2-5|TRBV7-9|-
CASSTRDRGLEETQYF
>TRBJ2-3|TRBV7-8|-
CASSSEGLAGSTSTDTQYF
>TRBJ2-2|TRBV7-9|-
CASRRENTGELFF
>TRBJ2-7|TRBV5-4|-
CASSPLDRREQYF
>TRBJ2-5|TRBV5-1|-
CASSLFPAKRETQYF
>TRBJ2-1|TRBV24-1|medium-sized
CATSDRWLTEQFF
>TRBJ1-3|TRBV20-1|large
CSARGDRSSGNTIYF
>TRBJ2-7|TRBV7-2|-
CASSTSGGYEQYF
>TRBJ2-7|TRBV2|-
CASSDRAGGSEQYF
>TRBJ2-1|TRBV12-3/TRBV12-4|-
CASSPTPGPGLYNEQFF
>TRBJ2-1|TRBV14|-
CASSPYDIPSYNEQFF
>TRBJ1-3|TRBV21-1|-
CASSPRDRGTGNTIYF
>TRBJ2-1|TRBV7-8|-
CASSLEARSNEQFF